This TCR beta chain derives from a study of T-cell reconstitution after alpha-beta-depleted transplantation in children. Study-level points and caveats: The main origin of T-cell counts and diversity one year after transplant was newly produced T cells. Several hundred graft clones that had expanded were reportedly the source of alpha-beta T cells about two months after transplant. Some patients' high day-60 TCRbeta diversity was traced to surviving recipient T cells and thymic progenitors.

Trimming cost V 5 bases and J 3 bases; bases outside gene matches: 3. CDR3 length: 14 residues. The TCRbeta library incorporated unique molecular identifiers. TCRdb itself ran the PCR reads through MiXCR, one entry per CDR3 protein. The sample lists around 100,000 distinct CDR3 sequences, about a tenth occurring once. On this clonotype itself: The target antigen is unknown.

The sample in question was PBMCs, obtained before TCRalphabeta/CD19-depleted stem cell transplant. The genes are TRBV12-3 or TRBV12-4 and TRBJ2-5; 10 bases match TRBD2. The sequence derives from a boy younger than 10 with acute lymphoblastic leukemia, due to receive a stem cell transplant. CDR3 sequence (DNA): TGTGCCAGCAGTCCGCTAGCGGGAGAAGAGACCCAGTACTTC. Protein sequence: CASSPLAGEETQYF.